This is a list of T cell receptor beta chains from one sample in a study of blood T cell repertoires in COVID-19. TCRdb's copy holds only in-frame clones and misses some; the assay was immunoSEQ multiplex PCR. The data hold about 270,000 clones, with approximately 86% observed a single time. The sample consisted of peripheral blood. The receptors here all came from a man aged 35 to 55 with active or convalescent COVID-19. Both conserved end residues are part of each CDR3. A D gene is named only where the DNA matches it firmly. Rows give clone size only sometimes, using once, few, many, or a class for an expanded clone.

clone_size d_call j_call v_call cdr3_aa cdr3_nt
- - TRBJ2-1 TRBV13 CASSPGSNEQFF TGTGCCAGCAGCCCCGGGAGCAATGAGCAGTTCTTC
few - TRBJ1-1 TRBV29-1 CSAWEVGSGTEAFF TGCAGCGCATGGGAGGTGGGGAGCGGCACTGAAGCTTTCTTT
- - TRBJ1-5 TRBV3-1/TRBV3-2 CASSQWGEGQPQHF TGTGCCAGCAGCCAATGGGGAGAAGGTCAGCCCCAGCATTTT
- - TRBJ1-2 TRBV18 CASSPGQTNYGYTF TGTGCCAGCTCACCCGGACAGACAAACTATGGCTACACCTTC
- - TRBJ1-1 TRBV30 CAWTGGSTEAFF TGTGCCTGGACTGGGGGGAGCACTGAAGCTTTCTTT
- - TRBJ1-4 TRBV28 CASNRDFNEKLFF TGTGCCAGCAACCGGGACTTTAATGAAAAACTGTTTTTT
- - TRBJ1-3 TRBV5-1 CASSLGTGGNTIYF TGCGCCAGCAGCTTGGGCACCGGTGGAAACACCATATATTTT
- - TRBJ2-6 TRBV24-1 CATSDSYARGVFSGANVLTF TGTGCCACCAGTGATAGTTATGCCAGGGGGGTATTTTCTGGGGCCAACGTCCTGACTTTC
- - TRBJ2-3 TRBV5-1 CASSLDSSSSTDTQYF TGCGCCAGCAGCTTGGACAGCTCCTCTAGCACAGATACGCAGTATTTT
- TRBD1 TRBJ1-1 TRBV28 CASSLDWFAGGGTEAFF TGTGCCAGCAGTTTAGACTGGTTTGCAGGGGGCGGCACTGAAGCTTTCTTT
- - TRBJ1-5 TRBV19 CASSPDSNSNQPQHF TGTGCCAGTAGCCCAGACAGCAATAGCAATCAGCCCCAGCATTTT
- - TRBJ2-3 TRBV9 CASSVDGGSTQYF TGTGCCAGCAGCGTAGACGGGGGAAGTACGCAGTATTTT
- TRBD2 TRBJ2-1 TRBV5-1 CASSLASLRGGYNEQFF TGCGCCAGCAGCTTGGCCAGCTTGCGGGGGGGATACAATGAGCAGTTCTTC
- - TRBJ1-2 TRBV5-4 CASSKSGSWNGYTF TGTGCCAGCAGCAAGAGCGGTTCATGGAACGGCTACACCTTC
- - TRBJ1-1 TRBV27 CASRARVLNTEAFF TGTGCCAGCAGGGCCAGGGTCCTGAACACTGAAGCTTTCTTT
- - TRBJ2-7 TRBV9 CASSEGHGPYEQYF TGTGCCAGCAGCGAGGGACATGGCCCTTACGAGCAGTACTTC
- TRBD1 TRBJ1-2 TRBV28 CASRTEGQGPNYGYTF TGTGCCAGCAGGACAGAGGGACAGGGCCCTAACTATGGCTACACCTTC
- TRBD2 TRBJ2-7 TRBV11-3 CASSLEVAGEHEQYF TGTGCCAGCAGCTTAGAGGTAGCGGGAGAGCACGAGCAGTACTTC
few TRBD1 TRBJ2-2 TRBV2 CAIRTGASLSPGELFF TGTGCCATCCGGACAGGGGCGTCCCTAAGCCCCGGGGAGCTGTTTTTT
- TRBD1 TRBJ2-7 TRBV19 CASSRDRAYEQYF TGTGCCAGTAGTAGGGACAGGGCCTACGAGCAGTACTTC
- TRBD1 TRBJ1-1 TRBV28 CASSLSGQGVIF TGTGCCAGCAGTTTATCGGGACAGGGGGTAATCTTT
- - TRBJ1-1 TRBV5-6 CASTLGRGTEAFF TGTGCCAGCACCCTCGGGAGGGGTACTGAAGCTTTCTTT
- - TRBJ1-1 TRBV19 CASTTATHTEAFF TGTGCCAGTACAACAGCCACTCACACTGAAGCTTTCTTT
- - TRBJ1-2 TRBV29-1 CSVLPGKGSGYTF TGCAGCGTTCTTCCGGGGAAGGGTAGCGGCTACACCTTC
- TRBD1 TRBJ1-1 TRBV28 CASRTSGGTGKEAFF TGTGCCAGCAGGACGAGTGGCGGGACAGGGAAGGAAGCTTTCTTT
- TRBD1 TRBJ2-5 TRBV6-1 CASSWGQGKETQYF TGTGCCAGCAGTTGGGGACAGGGTAAAGAGACCCAGTACTTC
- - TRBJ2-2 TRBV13 CASSLGLANTGELFF TGTGCCAGCAGCTTAGGGCTAGCGAACACCGGGGAGCTGTTTTTT
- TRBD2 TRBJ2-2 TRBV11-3 CASSRNLAGLTGELFF TGTGCCAGCAGCCGAAACCTAGCGGGACTAACCGGGGAGCTGTTTTTT
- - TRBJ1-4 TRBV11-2 CASSSGVGLSEKLFF TGTGCCAGCAGTTCTGGGGTGGGGCTGAGTGAAAAACTGTTTTTT
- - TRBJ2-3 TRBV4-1 CASSQGEGSDTDTQYF TGCGCCAGCAGCCAAGGAGAGGGTTCGGACACAGATACGCAGTATTTT
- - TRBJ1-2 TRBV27 CASSFRGIDGYTF TGTGCCAGCAGTTTCCGGGGGATTGATGGCTACACCTTC
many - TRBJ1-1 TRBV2 CASSVQGTEAFF TGTGCCAGCAGTGTTCAGGGCACTGAAGCTTTCTTT
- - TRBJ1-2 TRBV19 CASQLDTALPYGYTF TGTGCCAGTCAATTAGACACAGCCCTCCCCTATGGCTACACCTTC
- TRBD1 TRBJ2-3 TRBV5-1 CASSLTGVTADTQYF TGCGCCAGCAGCTTGACAGGGGTAACGGCAGATACGCAGTATTTT
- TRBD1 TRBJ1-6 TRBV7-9 CASSLGDRSFHF TGTGCCAGCAGCTTAGGGGACAGGTCCTTCCACTTT
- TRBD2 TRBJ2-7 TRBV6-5 CASSYLAGGLFYEQYF TGTGCCAGCAGTTACTTAGCGGGGGGCCTGTTCTACGAGCAGTACTTC
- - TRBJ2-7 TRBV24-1 CATSAGDYEQYF TGTGCCACCAGTGCAGGGGACTACGAGCAGTACTTC
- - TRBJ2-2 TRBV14 CASSQDFGDTLYGELFF TGTGCCAGCAGCCAAGATTTCGGGGACACCCTTTACGGGGAGCTGTTTTTT
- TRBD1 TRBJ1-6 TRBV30 CAWSAGQGGSPLHF TGTGCCTGGAGTGCCGGACAGGGAGGTTCACCCCTCCACTTT
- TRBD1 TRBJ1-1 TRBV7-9 CASRADRGGVTEAFF TGTGCCAGCAGGGCAGACAGGGGAGGGGTCACTGAAGCTTTCTTT
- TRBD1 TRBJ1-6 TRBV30 CAWSVWTGGSPLHF TGTGCCTGGAGTGTATGGACAGGGGGCTCACCCCTCCACTTT